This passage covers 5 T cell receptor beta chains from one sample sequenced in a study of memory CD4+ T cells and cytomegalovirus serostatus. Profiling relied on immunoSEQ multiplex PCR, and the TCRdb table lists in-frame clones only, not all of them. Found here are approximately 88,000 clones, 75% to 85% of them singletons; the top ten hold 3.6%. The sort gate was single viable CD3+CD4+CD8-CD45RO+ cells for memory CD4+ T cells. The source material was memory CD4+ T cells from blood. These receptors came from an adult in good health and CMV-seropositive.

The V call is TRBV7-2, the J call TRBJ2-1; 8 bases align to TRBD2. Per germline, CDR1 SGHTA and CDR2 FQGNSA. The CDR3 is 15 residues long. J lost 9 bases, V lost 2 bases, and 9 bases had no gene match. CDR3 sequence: CASSLFGRAEGEQFF. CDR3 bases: TGTGCCAGCAGCTTATTCGGGAGGGCCGAGGGTGAGCAGTTCTTC.

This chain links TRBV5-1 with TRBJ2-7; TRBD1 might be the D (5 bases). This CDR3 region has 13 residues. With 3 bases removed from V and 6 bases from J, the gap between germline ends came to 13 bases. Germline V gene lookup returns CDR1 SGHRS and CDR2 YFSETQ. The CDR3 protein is CASSWTGQGEQYF. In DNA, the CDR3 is TGCGCCAGCAGCTGGACCGGGCAGGGCGAGCAGTACTTC.

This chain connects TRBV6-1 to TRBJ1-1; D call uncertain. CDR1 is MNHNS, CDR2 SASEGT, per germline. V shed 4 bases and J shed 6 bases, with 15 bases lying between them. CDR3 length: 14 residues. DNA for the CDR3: TGTGCCAGCAGTGCCCGCCGGCAGGCGCCTGAAGCTTTCTTT. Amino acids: CASSARRQAPEAFF.

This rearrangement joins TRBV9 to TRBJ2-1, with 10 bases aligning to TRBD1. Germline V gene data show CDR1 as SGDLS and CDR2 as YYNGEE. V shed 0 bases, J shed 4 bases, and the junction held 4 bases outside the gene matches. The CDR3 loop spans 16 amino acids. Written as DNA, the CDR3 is TGTGCCAGCAGCGTAGTGGGGACAGGGGTTTACAATGAGCAGTTCTTC. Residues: CASSVVGTGVYNEQFF. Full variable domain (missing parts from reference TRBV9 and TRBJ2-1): DSGVTQTPKHLITATGQRVTLRCSPRSGDLSVYWYQQSLDQGLQFLIQYYNGEERAKGNILERFSAQQFPDLHSELNLSSLELGDSALYFCASSVVGTGVYNEQFFGPGTRLTVL.

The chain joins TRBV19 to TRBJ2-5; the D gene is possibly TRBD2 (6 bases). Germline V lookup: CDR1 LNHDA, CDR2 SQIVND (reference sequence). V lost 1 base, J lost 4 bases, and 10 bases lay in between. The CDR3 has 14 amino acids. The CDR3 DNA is TGTGCCAGTAGTATAGTTGAGGGAGGAGAGACCCAGTACTTC. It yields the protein CASSIVEGGETQYF.